This passage covers 20 T cell receptor beta chains from one sample sequenced in a study of OX40 agonist ivuxolimab in advanced cancers. Repertoires were generated with immunoSEQ multiplex PCR, while TCRdb's copy carries only in-frame clones and drops some. The sample has 65,000 to 85,000 clones; 80% to 95% are singletons. The sequenced sample was CD4+ or CD8+ T cells sorted from blood, obtained in a trial of the OX40 agonist ivuxolimab. Every receptor here comes from an adult with an advanced solid tumor such as melanoma, head and neck, liver or kidney cancer.

This clone is a singleton in its sample. An end of the junction does not agree with germline; a read error may underlie this. The gene calls are TRBV7-9 and TRBJ2-7; weak D call: TRBD1 (6 bases). The CDR3 runs 14 residues. Germline assignment: CDR1 SEHNR and CDR2 FQNEAQ (reference sequence). The CDR3 DNA sequence: TGCGCCAGCAGCTTTTTAGGACAGTTCTACGAGCAGTACTTC. As protein: CASSFLGQFYEQYF.

The genes are TRBV27 and TRBJ1-4; D remains unclear. With 0 bases removed from V and 7 bases from J, the gap between germline ends came to 15 bases. From germline, CDR1 is MNHEY and CDR2 SMNVEV (reference sequence). The CDR3 spans 16 residues. The CDR3 reads CASSLSSGIEGEKLFF. CDR3 in DNA: TGTGCCAGCAGTTTATCGTCGGGGATTGAGGGTGAAAAACTGTTTTTT.

The chain has TRBV27 and TRBJ1-3; D uncertain. Germline V gives CDR1 MNHEY, CDR2 SMNVEV (reference sequence). The CDR3 is 14 amino acids. With 5 bases removed from V and 2 bases from J, the gap between germline ends came to 10 bases. The CDR3: CASSAVAAGNTIYF. CDR3 sequence (DNA): TGTGCCAGCAGTGCTGTTGCGGCTGGAAACACCATATATTTT.

This clone was counted once. The chain has TRBV13 and TRBJ2-7; possibly TRBD1 for D (7 bases). CDR3 length equals 16 residues. Germline V gives CDR1 PRHDT, CDR2 FYEKMQ (reference sequence). Trimming removed 5 bases at V and 4 bases at J, with 21 bases between. The CDR3, as DNA: TGTGCCAGCAGCCCCGGGAGTCAGGGGGTACTTTACGAGCAGTACTTC. Translated: CASSPGSQGVLYEQYF.

The J gene is TRBJ2-6, the V gene TRBV5-4; perhaps TRBD1 as D (6 bases). V shed 3 bases and J shed 0 bases, with 19 bases lying between them. Germline-derived CDR1 and CDR2 are SGHNT and YYREEE (reference sequence). The CDR3 spans 19 residues. This CDR3 reads CASSSPAGVFSSGANVLTF. The CDR3 coding sequence is TGTGCCAGCAGCTCCCCCGCAGGGGTATTTAGCTCTGGGGCCAACGTCCTGACTTTC.

The chain uses TRBV6-5 and TRBJ1-6; D call uncertain. There are 13 residues in the CDR3. Trimming removed 2 bases from V and 15 bases from J, with 14 bases in between. Germline V gene data show CDR1 as MNHEY and CDR2 as SVGAGI. The CDR3 DNA sequence: TGTGCCAGCAGTTACAGCGAGGAGGGCGTCCTCCACTTT. This sequence encodes CASSYSEEGVLHF.

The chain uses TRBV6-5 and TRBJ1-1; D is perhaps TRBD1 (6 bases). Germline CDR1 reads MNHEY; CDR2 reads SVGAGI. Deletions cut 10 bases from V and 3 bases from J, with 18 bases between. The CDR3 loop spans 14 amino acids. This CDR3 is CATTRGHEDTEAFF. In DNA form, the CDR3 reads TGTGCCACCACCCGGGGACATGAGGACACTGAAGCTTTCTTT.

This rearrangement joins TRBV2 to TRBJ2-1; maybe TRBD1 (7 bases). Trimming cost V 6 bases and J 1 base, with 19 bases left between them. The CDR3 consists of 17 residues. CDR1 is SNHLY and CDR2 is FYNNEI in the germline V gene. The CDR3 loop reads CASSNDREGRSYNEQFF. The CDR3 DNA reads TGTGCCAGCAGCAACGACAGGGAAGGGAGGTCCTACAATGAGCAGTTCTTC.

This rearrangement joins TRBV4-1 to TRBJ1-1; 10 nucleotides align to TRBD1. V dropped 3 bases and J dropped 3; count of bases not matched to a gene: 10. Germline-derived CDR1 and CDR2 are MGHRA and YSYEKL. The CDR3 loop spans 17 amino acids. CDR3 nucleotides: TGCGCCAGCAGCCACCTCCCGGGGGACAGGGGCGACACTGAAGCTTTCTTT. Its translation is CASSHLPGDRGDTEAFF.

The CDR3 protein is CASSFDRAISYEQYF. CDR3 nucleotide sequence: TGTGCCAGCAGTTTTGACAGGGCCATCTCCTACGAGCAGTACTTC. V usage is TRBV6-6 and J usage is TRBJ2-7; 7 positions match TRBD1. This CDR3 contains 15 residues. After removal of 4 bases from V and 0 bases from J, the junction contained 6 bases not matched to a gene. The germline V gene has CDR1 MNHNY and CDR2 SVGAGI (reference sequence).

The V gene is TRBV2, the J gene TRBJ1-6; 8 positions agree with TRBD1. The V and J ends lost 7 bases and 0 bases, in that order; junction bases with no gene match: 11. The CDR3 spans 18 residues. Germline-derived CDR1 and CDR2 are SNHLY and FYNNEI. DNA of the CDR3: TGTGCCAGCAACCAAAATCGGACAGGGAGCTCCTATAATTCACCCCTCCACTTT. Protein product: CASNQNRTGSSYNSPLHF.

The chain joins TRBV7-7 to TRBJ2-5, with TRBD1 identical over 8 bases. Trimming at V came to 6 bases and at J to 1 base, leaving 7 bases not matched to a gene. The CDR3 is 15 residues long. The germline V gene has CDR1 SSHAT and CDR2 FNYEAQ (reference sequence). The CDR3 sequence is CASRRTGSPQETQYF. The CDR3 DNA reads as TGTGCCAGCAGGCGGACAGGGAGTCCCCAAGAGACCCAGTACTTC.

The chain carries TRBV15 and TRBJ2-1; D unresolved. V was shortened by 6 bases and J by 5 bases, with 14 bases between the two germline ends. From germline, CDR1 is LNHNV and CDR2 YYDKDF (reference sequence). The CDR3 loop spans 14 amino acids. The CDR3 spells CATSYTVPHNEQFF. For the CDR3, the DNA is TGTGCCACCAGTTACACGGTGCCCCACAATGAGCAGTTCTTC.

The chain employs TRBV7-6 and TRBJ2-5; tentatively, D is TRBD1 (5 bases). The CDR3 covers 11 residues. Germline V lookup: CDR1 SGHVS, CDR2 FNYEAQ. V was pared by 7 bases and J by 5 bases, with 8 bases between. The CDR3 nucleotides read TGTGCCAGCACCGCAGGGGAGACCCAGTACTTC. Translation: CASTAGETQYF.

V and J are TRBV10-3 and TRBJ1-2, with 7 bases identical to TRBD1. Losses at the gene ends were 0 bases for V and 4 bases for J; bases not matched to a gene: 2. This CDR3 spans 14 amino acids. Germline loops: CDR1 ENHRY, CDR2 SYGVKD. CDR3 in amino acids: CAISESTGAYGYTF. The CDR3 DNA sequence: TGTGCCATCAGTGAGTCTACAGGGGCCTATGGCTACACCTTC.

The genes are TRBV6-1 and TRBJ1-1; D may be TRBD1 (5 bases). There are 11 residues in the CDR3. Deletions cut 6 bases from V and 4 bases from J, with 6 bases between. The germline V gene has CDR1 MNHNS and CDR2 SASEGT. The CDR3: CASSQGTEAFF. For the CDR3, the DNA is TGTGCCAGCAGCCAGGGCACTGAAGCTTTCTTT.

This clone was found once. This chain connects TRBV7-8 to TRBJ1-5; a weak D match, TRBD1 (6 bases). The CDR3 is 16 residues long. The V end was cut by 3 bases, the J end by 4 bases, with 16 bases between. Germline-derived CDR1 and CDR2 are SGHVS and FQNEAQ. Here the CDR3 reads CASSLIPTGANQPQHF. CDR3 nucleotide sequence: TGTGCCAGCAGCTTGATCCCGACGGGGGCAAATCAGCCCCAGCATTTT.

This clone was recorded only once. J is TRBJ2-7 and V is TRBV29-1; tentative D call: TRBD2 (5 bases). This CDR3 is built from 14 residues. From germline, CDR1 is SQVTM and CDR2 ANQGSEA. V lost 7 bases and J 3 bases, leaving 19 bases between the germline ends. The CDR3 sequence is CSEKPPRGLYEQYF. In DNA form, the CDR3 reads TGCAGCGAGAAACCCCCGCGAGGACTCTACGAGCAGTACTTC.

The chain joins TRBV27 to TRBJ1-6; D not resolved. The CDR3 covers 16 residues. The V end was cut by 2 bases, the J end by 5 bases, with 13 bases between. CDR1 MNHEY and CDR2 SMNVEV come from the germline V gene (reference sequence). CDR3 protein: CASSLQVAHNNSPLHF. The CDR3 nucleotides are TGTGCCAGCAGTTTACAGGTAGCACACAATAATTCACCCCTCCACTTT.

This clone was observed once. The CDR3 sequence: CASSLLTRSYNSPLHF. The CDR3 DNA sequence: TGTGCCAGCAGTCTACTGACACGCTCCTATAATTCACCCCTCCACTTT. The chain employs TRBV27 and TRBJ1-6; D gene unclear. CDR3 length equals 16 residues. From germline, CDR1 is MNHEY and CDR2 SMNVEV (reference sequence). Trimming pared 5 bases from V and 0 bases from J, leaving 11 bases between.